The entry below describes one TCR beta chain. The antigen remains undetermined. Produced via immunoSEQ multiplex PCR; TCRdb's table is partial and in-frame only. The top ten hold about 1.9% of the sample, which has tens of thousands of clones, 80% to 85% seen once. The CDR3 runs to 14 residues. V lost 5 bases and J lost 6; bases outside the gene matches: 5. Germline-derived CDR1 and CDR2 are MRHNA and SNTAGT. This sample is part of a study of PD-L1 blockade in urothelial cancer. At the level of the study: Blood analyses occurred 3 weeks (second dose) and 6 weeks post treatment start.

Diagnoses among patients were locally advanced or metastatic urothelial carcinoma. Whole-study findings and limits: By 3 weeks, tumor-associated blood clones had expanded more in durable-benefit patients.

This TCR was sampled from a man aged 45-60 years with urothelial cancer. The sample here was PBMCs, taken around atezolizumab (anti-PD-L1) treatment. The chain employs TRBV6-4 and TRBJ1-1; TRBD1 matches 11 bases. The CDR3: CASSQGQGASEAFF. The DNA of the CDR3 is TGTGCCAGCAGTCAAGGACAGGGGGCGTCTGAAGCTTTCTTT.